This T cell receptor (beta chain) was captured in a study of T-cell memory formation after mild COVID-19. This clonotype was detected only a few times. No antigen is known for it. CDR3 length: 15 amino acids. CDR1 MNHEY and CDR2 SMNVEV come from the germline V gene (reference sequence). Germline trimming cut 2 bases from V and 3 bases from J; bases unmatched to any gene: 6. The study's findings and limits: Contracting CD8+ clones were enriched in EMRA, CD4+ mainly in CM and EM.

TCR alpha and TCR beta cDNA libraries with sample barcodes and UMIs came from 5'RACE using constant-segment primers. TCRdb fed the 5' RACE reads into MiXCR, producing one record per CDR3 protein. The sample includes about 620,000 distinct CDR3 sequences, over 15% of them seen just once. The chain links TRBV27 to TRBJ2-7, with 8 bases aligning to TRBD1. The sample consisted of PBMCs or a T cell subset sorted from them (not recorded which). The TCR was taken from an adult woman who had mild COVID-19 (a few samples of this study predate the infection). Cell type and time point are not known. The CDR3 region is CASSLKGQGFYEQYF. CDR3 coding DNA: TGTGCCAGCAGTTTAAAAGGACAGGGCTTCTACGAGCAGTACTTC.